What follows are 32 T cell receptor beta chains derived from one specimen sequenced in a study of OX40 agonist ivuxolimab in advanced cancers. The protocol was immunoSEQ multiplex PCR, while the TCRdb copy is restricted to in-frame clones and leaves out a portion. The table lists fewer than 70,000 clones, around 87% of them singletons. Source: CD4+ or CD8+ T cells sorted from blood, taken in a trial of the OX40 agonist ivuxolimab. Receptor source: an adult with an advanced solid tumor such as melanoma, head and neck, liver or kidney cancer.

The chain couples TRBV5-4 to TRBJ2-5; D is unresolved. CDR3 length: 12 residues. Looked up from germline, CDR1 is SGHNT and CDR2 is YYREEE (reference sequence). Deletions cut 2 bases from V and 1 base from J, with 3 bases between. In nucleotides, the CDR3 is TGTGCCAGCAGCTTTTTCCAAGAGACCCAGTACTTC. It specifies CASSFFQETQYF.

This clone has only one observation. The gene calls are TRBV10-1 and TRBJ1-1; D is undetermined. This CDR3 contains 14 residues. The ends were cut back, 0 bases at V and 4 bases at J, with 9 bases in the middle. Per germline, CDR1 WNHNN and CDR2 SYGVQD (reference sequence). Here the CDR3 DNA reads TGCGCCAGCAGTGAGTCTTACGTGGGCACTGAAGCTTTCTTT. It encodes CASSESYVGTEAFF.

V gene TRBV15 combines with J gene TRBJ1-5; D unclear. Trimming cost V 3 bases and J 3 bases, with 12 bases left between them. The CDR3 totals 15 residues. Germline lookup yields CDR1 LNHNV and CDR2 YYDKDF (reference sequence). CDR3 sequence (DNA): TGTGCCACCAGCAGGCATCGCGAAAACAATCAGCCCCAGCATTTT. Amino acids: CATSRHRENNQPQHF.

The CDR3 DNA follows: TGTGCCAGCAGTTACGGGAGGGACATGAACTATGGCTACACCTTC. Protein sequence: CASSYGRDMNYGYTF. The V gene is TRBV6-6, the J gene TRBJ1-2; perhaps TRBD1 as D (6 bases). The CDR3 sequence is 15 residues long. Deletions cut 2 bases from V and 2 bases from J, with 12 bases between. Germline V gene sequence: CDR1 MNHNY, CDR2 SVGAGI (reference sequence).

V gene TRBV10-3 combines with J gene TRBJ2-7, with 8 bases identical to TRBD2. Trimming removed 3 bases from V and 5 bases from J; junction bases left unmatched: 3. In germline, CDR1 is ENHRY, CDR2 SYGVKD. This CDR3 region has 13 residues. The CDR3, as DNA: TGTGCCATCAGTGAACTAGCGGAGGACGAGCAGTACTTC. It is translated as CAISELAEDEQYF.

The sample holds a few counts of this clone. The V and J genes are TRBV7-3 and TRBJ2-2; TRBD2 agrees at 7 bases. In germline, CDR1 is SGHTA, CDR2 FQGTGA. The CDR3 runs to 14 residues. Trimming removed 7 bases from V and 5 bases from J; junction bases left unmatched: 7. This CDR3 reads CASTLRRGTGELFF. The CDR3 DNA follows: TGTGCCAGCACCCTACGGCGGGGGACCGGGGAGCTGTTTTTT.

The chain joins TRBV25-1 to TRBJ1-6; the D is unclear. The ends were cut back, 7 bases at V and 0 bases at J, with 10 bases in the middle. Germline V lookup: CDR1 MGHDK, CDR2 SYGVNS. This CDR3 has 15 amino acids. CDR3 region: CASTPRGSYNSPLHF. The CDR3 coding sequence is TGTGCCAGCACGCCGCGAGGCTCCTATAATTCACCCCTCCACTTT.

The chain recombines TRBV28 with TRBJ2-1, with D uncertain. The germline V gene has CDR1 MDHEN and CDR2 SYDVKM. With 8 bases removed from V and 4 bases from J, the gap between germline ends came to 12 bases. CDR3 length: 13 amino acids. CDR3 in DNA: TGTGCCAGCGGGATAGTACCATACAATGAGCAGTTCTTC. It yields the protein CASGIVPYNEQFF.

In nucleotides, the CDR3 is TGTGCCAGCAGTGTTGGGGGACAGAGCTCCTACGAGCAGTACTTC. As protein: CASSVGGQSSYEQYF. The rearrangement uses TRBV2 and TRBJ2-7; TRBD1 agrees at 7 bases. The CDR3 extends over 15 amino acids. The germline V gene has CDR1 SNHLY and CDR2 FYNNEI. Unmatched junction bases numbered 6, after V lost 4 bases and J lost 0 bases.

The genes are TRBV5-1 and TRBJ2-3; maybe TRBD1 (6 bases). Trimming pared 2 bases from V and 2 bases from J, leaving 9 bases between. CDR3 size: 14 residues. The germline V gene encodes CDR1 SGHRS and CDR2 YFSETQ. The CDR3 sequence: CASSFGGYTDTQYF. The DNA of the CDR3 is TGCGCCAGCAGCTTTGGGGGCTACACAGATACGCAGTATTTT.

The CDR3 here is CASSSDRVVGEQYF. The DNA for the CDR3 is TGTGCCAGCAGTTCGGACAGGGTTGTTGGCGAGCAGTACTTC. The rearrangement links TRBV27 to TRBJ2-7, with 8 bases matching TRBD1. V lost 4 bases and J lost 6; bases outside the gene matches: 8. Germline CDR1 is MNHEY and CDR2 is SMNVEV (reference sequence). The length of the CDR3 is 14 residues.

V is TRBV4-1 and J is TRBJ2-7; 7 positions match TRBD1. This CDR3 comprises 15 residues. The J segment lost 0 bases and the V segment lost 2 bases, leaving 4 bases of the junction unmatched. Germline V gives CDR1 MGHRA, CDR2 YSYEKL. This chain's CDR3 is CASSQLRDSSYEQYF. CDR3 sequence (DNA): TGCGCCAGCAGCCAACTTCGGGACAGCTCCTACGAGCAGTACTTC.

The chain is built from TRBV4-1 and TRBJ1-1; tentatively, D is TRBD1 (5 bases). Deletions cut 4 bases from V and 5 bases from J, with 11 bases between. Per the germline V gene, CDR1 is MGHRA and CDR2 is YSYEKL. CDR3 length: 13 residues. CDR3 bases: TGCGCCAGCAGCCTAGCCCGGGGGACTGAAGCTTTCTTT. It translates to CASSLARGTEAFF.

The chain couples TRBV7-2 to TRBJ1-2; D not certain. CDR3 length equals 13 residues. Germline CDR1 reads SGHTA; CDR2 reads FQGNSA. With 0 bases removed from V and 8 bases from J, the gap between germline ends came to 10 bases. In nucleotides, the CDR3 is TGTGCCAGCAGCTTAGCGGGTCTGGGGGGCTACACCTTC. It codes for CASSLAGLGGYTF.

This rearrangement joins TRBV6-5 to TRBJ2-1; maybe TRBD1 (5 bases). Trimming shortened V by 7 bases and J by 9 bases, and 19 bases separated the two germline ends. CDR3 length: 14 amino acids. CDR1 and CDR2 from the germline V gene are MNHEY and SVGAGI. The DNA for the CDR3 is TGTGCCAGCACCCCAGGGCAGGGAAGGACTGAGCAGTTCTTC. As protein: CASTPGQGRTEQFF.

V and J are TRBV7-2 and TRBJ2-7; D may match TRBD1 or TRBD2 (5 bases each). The germline V gene encodes CDR1 SGHTA and CDR2 FQGNSA. The V end was cut by 5 bases, the J end by 0 bases, with 11 bases between. The CDR3 totals 14 residues. CDR3 sequence (DNA): TGTGCCAGCAGCGCTCCAGGGAGCTCCTACGAGCAGTACTTC. Translating it yields CASSAPGSSYEQYF.

A single count supports this clone. The chain uses TRBV19 and TRBJ1-5, with D unresolved. The V end lost 4 bases, the J end lost 1 base, and 11 bases lay between the germline ends. The CDR3 is 15 amino acids. Germline assignment: CDR1 LNHDA and CDR2 SQIVND (reference sequence). The CDR3 is CASSTQSSSNQPQHF. Written as DNA, the CDR3 is TGTGCCAGTAGTACCCAGTCCTCCAGCAATCAGCCCCAGCATTTT.

For the CDR3, the DNA is TGTGCCAGCAGCTTAGCAGATCGGGAGGGTAGCTACGAGCAGTACTTC. Residues: CASSLADREGSYEQYF. The rearrangement uses TRBV7-3 and TRBJ2-7, with 8 positions matching TRBD2. Trimming cost V 2 bases and J 3 bases; bases outside gene matches: 9. This CDR3 has 16 amino acids. Germline V gene lookup returns CDR1 SGHTA and CDR2 FQGTGA.

J is TRBJ2-2 and V is TRBV30; 9 nucleotides match TRBD2. With 4 bases clipped from V and 7 bases from J, the junction kept 7 bases outside the gene matches. CDR1 is GTSNPN, CDR2 SVGIG, per germline (reference sequence). This CDR3 comprises 14 residues. The CDR3 coding sequence is TGTGCCTGGACCCGAGTGACTAGCGGCGGGGAGCTGTTTTTT. Residues: CAWTRVTSGGELFF.

The chain joins TRBV6-6 to TRBJ2-1; D ambiguous. This CDR3 is 13 amino acids long. The germline V and J ends were trimmed by 6 bases and 6 bases, with 12 bases remaining between them. Per germline, CDR1 MNHNY and CDR2 SVGAGI (reference sequence). CDR3 protein: CASSRRKLNEQFF. Written as DNA, the CDR3 is TGTGCCAGCAGCCGCAGGAAGCTCAATGAGCAGTTCTTC.

V is TRBV10-3 and J is TRBJ2-3; 7 bases are shared with TRBD2. The CDR3 is 16 residues long. Per the germline V gene, CDR1 is ENHRY and CDR2 is SYGVKD. V lost 10 bases and J lost 4; bases outside the gene matches: 17. The CDR3 DNA follows: TGTGCCACTAGAAACGCTTGGGGAGCGGGATCAGATACGCAGTATTTT. Its translation: CATRNAWGAGSDTQYF.

The count of this clone is one. This chain connects TRBV5-6 to TRBJ2-7; possibly TRBD2 for D (5 bases). The V and J ends lost 2 bases and 0 bases respectively, with 12 bases between them. CDR3 size: 15 residues. The V gene's germline CDR1 is SGHDT and CDR2 YYEEEE. CDR3 bases: TGTGCCAGCAGCTTAGTCGGACTGCCCTCCTACGAGCAGTACTTC. Translated, it gives CASSLVGLPSYEQYF.

This clone has just a few counts. The chain joins TRBV5-6 to TRBJ1-3; D may be TRBD1 (5 bases). CDR3 size: 15 residues. Trimming pared 2 bases from V and 4 bases from J, leaving 13 bases between. Looked up from germline, CDR1 is SGHDT and CDR2 is YYEEEE. CDR3 residues: CASSFVGGGGNTIYF. CDR3 nucleotide sequence: TGTGCCAGCAGCTTTGTCGGGGGAGGCGGAAACACCATATATTTT.

This sequence joins TRBV28 and TRBJ2-2, with TRBD2 matching 9 bases. From germline, CDR1 is MDHEN and CDR2 SYDVKM. The CDR3 sequence is 15 residues long. V lost 6 bases to trimming and J lost 8 bases; unmatched junction nucleotides: 10. The CDR3 nucleotides are TGTGCCAGCAGAGTTGTCGGGACTAGCTGGGGGGAGCTGTTTTTT. It specifies CASRVVGTSWGELFF.

This chain uses TRBV5-1 with TRBJ1-1, with unresolved D. V shed 2 bases and J shed 5 bases, with 16 bases lying between them. Per the germline V gene, CDR1 is SGHRS and CDR2 is YFSETQ. The CDR3 sequence is 15 residues long. CDR3 sequence (DNA): TGCGCCAGCAGCTTTGCAGGACCTGAACTGACTGAAGCTTTCTTT. Residues: CASSFAGPELTEAFF. Filled out from reference TRBV5-1 and TRBJ1-1, the complete variable domain reads KAGVTQTPRYLIKTRGQQVTLSCSPISGHRSVSWYQQTPGQGLQFLFEYFSETQRNKGNFPGRFSGRQFSNSRSEMNVSTLELGDSALYLCASSFAGPELTEAFFGQGTRLTVV.

The chain employs TRBV29-1 and TRBJ2-2; D is perhaps TRBD2 (5 bases). The CDR3 runs to 11 residues. CDR1 is SQVTM, CDR2 ANQGSEA, per germline. Deletions cut 7 bases from V and 6 bases from J, with 9 bases between. CDR3 nucleotide sequence: TGCAGCGCCGGGGTGGCCGGGGAGCTGTTTTTT. Its translation is CSAGVAGELFF.

A few counts support this clone. V is TRBV4-2 and J is TRBJ2-4; tentative D call: TRBD1 (8 bases). V gave up 2 bases and J gave up 8 bases, with 22 bases separating them. The CDR3 is 17 amino acids. Germline assignment: CDR1 LGHNA and CDR2 YNFKEQ. CDR3 bases: TGTGCCAGCAGCCAACCGACAGGGGCCCTCGGGAGGTACATTCAGTACTTC. This translates into CASSQPTGALGRYIQYF.

The V and J genes are TRBV7-6 and TRBJ2-3; possible D gene TRBD2, 5 bases. V shed 5 bases and J shed 2 bases, with 14 bases lying between them. The CDR3 extends over 15 amino acids. Looked up from germline, CDR1 is SGHVS and CDR2 is FNYEAQ. Here the CDR3 reads CASSRRATSTDTQYF. DNA of the CDR3: TGTGCCAGCAGCCGGCGGGCTACCTCCACAGATACGCAGTATTTT.

This clone was seen only a few times. This chain's CDR3 is CASSPLSLGELFF. The CDR3 coding sequence is TGTGCCAGTAGTCCTCTATCTTTAGGGGAGCTGTTTTTT. This chain links TRBV19 with TRBJ2-2; D not certain. Germline CDR1 LNHDA, CDR2 SQIVND (reference sequence). Trimming removed 5 bases from V and 8 bases from J, with 12 bases in between. This CDR3 is 13 amino acids long.

DNA for the CDR3: TGCGCCAGCAGCTTGGCAGAAACAACAGGGTTCTCCTACGAGCAGTACTTC. It codes for CASSLAETTGFSYEQYF. The chain carries TRBV5-1 and TRBJ2-7, with D tentatively TRBD1 (6 bases). The CDR3 has 17 residues. Trimming pared 0 bases from V and 0 bases from J, leaving 16 bases between. Germline values: CDR1 SGHRS, CDR2 YFSETQ.

The rearrangement joins TRBV19 to TRBJ2-1; 10 bases are a match to TRBD2. Germline loops: CDR1 LNHDA, CDR2 SQIVND (reference sequence). The V and J ends lost 4 bases and 0 bases, in that order; junction bases with no gene match: 6. This CDR3 has 17 residues. This chain's CDR3 is CASSTLSGRPSYNEQFF. For the CDR3, the DNA is TGTGCCAGTAGTACTCTTAGCGGGAGGCCCTCCTACAATGAGCAGTTCTTC.

CDR3 nucleotides: TGTGCCAGCAGTGAGGGAAGGGACAGAAGCAATCAGCCCCAGCATTTT. It codes for CASSEGRDRSNQPQHF. J is TRBJ1-5 and V is TRBV2; 7 bases are a match to TRBD1. V trimming: 3 bases; J trimming: 1 base; junction bases outside the gene matches: 6. Per the germline V gene, CDR1 is SNHLY and CDR2 is FYNNEI. CDR3 length: 16 amino acids.